Sequencing of this TCR beta chain was carried out in a study of T cells after yellow fever vaccination (dated by TCRdb to the late 2010s). Some background on the complete study: The SMART-Seq v4 Ultra Low Input RNA kit was used to prepare libraries from fractions with low cell numbers. To follow T-cell clones before and after both primary and booster YFV17D yellow fever vaccination, bulk TCR alpha and beta repertoires underwent longitudinal sequencing. Two healthy male donors, one aged 18 to 29 and one aged 30 to 39 years, were included in the cohort. Blood was collected at multiple timepoints before and after primary and secondary immunization, and bulk PBMC replicates and cell subsets were isolated.

Worth noting for this clonotype: Its antigen is currently not known. No much larger clonotype is one base removed from it; base qualities were not supplied.

The treatment or condition label on this specimen signifies: live attenuated yellow fever vaccine strain. At every blood-draw timepoint, two biological replicates of bulk PBMCs were collected. A standard Ficoll-Paque protocol was used to isolate PBMCs from peripheral blood. RNA was extracted with TriZol from bulk PBMCs, CD4 and CD8 fractions, and dextramer-positive and dextramer-negative fractions. The research as a whole found: The secondary T-cell response was weaker than the primary response but faster, peaking on day 5 instead of day 15. A small fraction of clonotypes appeared in both the CD4 and CD8 compartments, likely as a result of convergent recombination. Computational filtering was required because FACS-sorted repertoires could contain abundant contaminating clonotypes from the bulk population. After the booster, most clones that had expanded after primary vaccination were detected again (around 97% of CD4 and roughly 86% of CD8), suggesting broad maintenance of memory. Only a couple of donors were included in the study, so the extent to which the findings can be generalized is limited.

TCR cDNA was synthesized by 5'RACE template switching, which introduced a universal primer site and unique molecular identifiers. Priming for cDNA synthesis came from both the TCR alpha and TCR beta constant segments. Two PCR steps were used to amplify libraries, with sample barcodes and sequencing adapters being added in the second step. Sequencing of the libraries was done on either Illumina HiSeq 2500 (2x100 bp) or NovaSeq (2x150 bp). Under the source paper's analysis protocol: MIGEC handled demultiplexing of reads and collapsing into UMI consensus sequences, while MiXCR performed V(D)J alignment. Vaccine-responding clonotypes were defined with edgeR using replicate PBMC samples, requiring FDR below 0.01 and a log2 fold change above 5 up to day 15. Each bulk clonotype was labeled CD4 or CD8 based on which sequenced repertoire, CD4 or CD8, contained the clonotype at higher abundance. TCRdb reworked the public reads: Q25 trimming with fastp, MiXCR clone assembly, productive beta chains retained. Rows are unified per CDR3 protein, each entry keeping the most common DNA and genes. TCRdb, rather than the study authors, made the V and J calls. The sample includes some 600,000 distinct CDR3 sequences, with roughly a sixth observed a single time. The ten largest account for 15% to 20% of the sample.

CDR1 and CDR2, looked up from the germline V gene (reference sequence), are MNHEY and SMNVEV. The CDR3 runs 14 amino acids, cysteine and phenylalanine included. Only the CDR3 DNA is retained, 42 bases long and in frame from the first base. At the junction V is shortened by 0 bases and J by 5 bases, with 10 bases in between. The sequences come from PBMCs, collected around 5 days after the first yellow fever vaccination. The clonotype comes from a man aged 18 to 29 who received the YFV17D yellow fever vaccine. The chain couples TRBV27 to TRBJ1-1, and TRBD1 may be the D gene, going by 6 matching bases. The DNA reads as follows: TGTGCCAGCAGTTTATCAACAGGGTTAACTGAAGCTTTCTTT. Translation gives CASSLSTGLTEAFF.